Listed below are T cell receptor beta chains from one sample, sequenced in a study of OX40 agonist ivuxolimab in advanced cancers. Here immunoSEQ multiplex PCR was the method, and the copy in TCRdb shows in-frame clones only, minus some. Of 98,000 or so clones detected, about 91% appear once; the ten largest clones hold 2% to 3%. The input for sequencing was CD4+ or CD8+ T cells sorted from blood, taken in a trial of the OX40 agonist ivuxolimab. These TCRs come from an adult with an advanced solid tumor such as melanoma, head and neck, liver or kidney cancer. Both conserved end residues are part of each CDR3. Fields, in order: J gene, V gene, clone size, D gene, CDR3 protein, CDR3 DNA. A D gene is named only where the DNA matches it firmly. Clone size is not always given. Where it is, it says once, few, many or a class for expanded clones.

TRBJ1-2,TRBV28,.,.,CASSLWRVPNGYTF,TGTGCCAGCAGTTTATGGCGGGTACCAAATGGCTACACCTTC
TRBJ2-5,TRBV5-1,.,TRBD2,CASGSGTSIGGTQYF,TGCGCCAGCGGATCCGGGACTAGCATTGGGGGGACCCAGTACTTC
TRBJ2-7,TRBV19,.,TRBD1,CASSISGTGVPYEQYF,TGTGCCAGTAGTATCTCTGGGACAGGGGTCCCCTACGAGCAGTACTTC
TRBJ2-7,TRBV6-6,.,TRBD2,CASSTGGAGGPVEQYF,TGTGCCAGCAGTACCGGTGGGGCGGGAGGGCCAGTCGAGCAGTACTTC
TRBJ2-1,TRBV7-3,.,.,CASSLLGGSYNEQFF,TGTGCCAGCAGCTTATTGGGGGGCTCCTACAATGAGCAGTTCTTC
TRBJ2-2,TRBV29-1,once,TRBD2,CSVVVLAGAGELFF,TGCAGCGTTGTGGTCCTAGCGGGAGCCGGGGAGCTGTTTTTT
TRBJ1-5,TRBV7-8,.,TRBD1,CASRADRGRGNQPQHF,TGTGCCAGCAGAGCGGACAGGGGGCGCGGCAATCAGCCCCAGCATTTT
TRBJ1-1,TRBV30,.,TRBD1,CAWNPQGATEAFF,TGTGCCTGGAATCCACAGGGGGCCACTGAAGCTTTCTTT
TRBJ2-1,TRBV4-1,once,TRBD1,CASSQPDRETGKLF,TGCGCCAGCAGCCAACCCGATAGAGAGACAGGGAAGCTCTTC
TRBJ2-5,TRBV7-9,.,.,CASSSGGPGAETQYF,TGTGCCAGCAGCTCCGGGGGGCCAGGGGCCGAGACCCAGTACTTC
TRBJ1-2,TRBV5-4,.,TRBD1,CASSPARGTGSRYGYTF,TGTGCCAGCAGTCCTGCGAGGGGGACAGGGTCAAGATATGGCTACACCTTC
TRBJ2-3,TRBV5-1,once,TRBD2,CASSSAPSGRIDTQYF,TGCGCCAGCAGCTCGGCCCCTAGCGGGAGAATCGATACGCAGTATTTT
TRBJ2-7,TRBV21-1,.,.,CASSRRRGFYEQYF,TGTGCCAGCAGCCGTAGGCGGGGTTTCTACGAGCAGTACTTC
TRBJ2-5,TRBV5-4,.,TRBD2,CASTPSRTSGSFQETQYF,TGTGCCAGCACCCCATCCCGGACTAGCGGGAGTTTTCAAGAGACCCAGTACTTC
TRBJ2-7,TRBV5-1,.,TRBD2,CASSLPLAGSEQYF,TGCGCCAGCAGCTTGCCCCTAGCGGGATCCGAGCAGTACTTC
TRBJ2-2,TRBV7-2,.,TRBD1,CASSPYRGLVTGELFF,TGTGCCAGCAGTCCTTACAGGGGGCTGGTCACCGGGGAGCTGTTTTTT
TRBJ1-2,TRBV2,.,.,CASSNYPTGDKYF,TGTGCCAGCAGTAACTACCCGACTGGGGACAAATATTTC
TRBJ2-7,TRBV19,.,.,CASSRAGPADEQYF,.
TRBJ2-2,TRBV7-9,few,.,CASSLDSGYTGELFF,TGTGCCAGCAGCCTCGACAGTGGTTACACCGGGGAGCTGTTTTTT
TRBJ1-4,TRBV18,.,.,CASSTGTTNEKLFF,TGTGCCAGCTCAACCGGGACAACTAATGAAAAACTGTTTTTT
TRBJ2-1,TRBV6-5,.,TRBD1,CASSLTGATYNEQFF,TGTGCCAGCAGTTTGACAGGGGCCACCTACAATGAGCAGTTCTTC
TRBJ2-1,TRBV4-1,.,TRBD2,CASSQDRAHPRGDEQFF,TGCGCCAGCAGCCAAGACCGGGCACATCCTCGGGGGGATGAGCAGTTCTTC
TRBJ2-5,TRBV29-1,once,TRBD2,CSDRGLAVWWQETQYF,TGCAGCGATAGGGGCCTAGCGGTATGGTGGCAAGAGACCCAGTACTTC